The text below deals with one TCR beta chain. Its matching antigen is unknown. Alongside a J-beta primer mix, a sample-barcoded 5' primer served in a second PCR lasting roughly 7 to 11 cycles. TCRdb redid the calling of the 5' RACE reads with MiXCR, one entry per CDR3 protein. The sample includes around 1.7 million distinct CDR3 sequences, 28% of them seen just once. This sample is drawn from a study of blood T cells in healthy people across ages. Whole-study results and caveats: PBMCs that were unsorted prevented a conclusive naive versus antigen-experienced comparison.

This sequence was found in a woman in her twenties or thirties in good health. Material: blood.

The CDR3 sequence is CASSRDEGSSPYEQYF. For the CDR3, the DNA is TGTGCCAGCAGCCGCGACGAAGGTAGTTCTCCCTACGAGCAGTACTTC. The rearrangement joins TRBV14 to TRBJ2-7, with D uncertain. This CDR3 contains 16 residues. CDR1 is SGHDN and CDR2 is FVKESK in the germline V gene. V was pared by 4 bases and J by 2 bases, with 18 bases between.